Below, one TCR beta chain is given with its context. This sample includes further DNA sequences coding for the same CDR3. Authors' data handling: The authors estimated nucleated cell counts from reference gene primer amplification. Using immunoSEQ multiplex PCR, the repertoire was profiled, and TCRdb retains in-frame clones only, with some absent. From that table come the V and J calls and clone size; the DNA was used to work out D and trimming. The sample has about 410,000 clones, about 91% seen once; the top ten hold about 1.6%. The data were obtained in a study of blood T cell repertoires in COVID-19. As for the study in general: PBMCs, B-cell-depleted T cells, or T cells were the source of the cDNA or gDNA that made up the material.

V was clipped by 3 bases and J by 2 bases, with 7 bases between them. Per germline, CDR1 KGHSH and CDR2 LQKENI. This CDR3 has 13 residues. This TCR was recovered from a woman between 35 and 50 years old with COVID-19, enrolled during active disease. The chain links TRBV18 to TRBJ1-1; D is perhaps TRBD1 (6 bases). The sequencing sample was made of peripheral blood. The CDR3 here is CASSPTGNTEAFF. DNA of the CDR3: TGTGCCAGCTCACCGACAGGTAACACTGAAGCTTTCTTT.